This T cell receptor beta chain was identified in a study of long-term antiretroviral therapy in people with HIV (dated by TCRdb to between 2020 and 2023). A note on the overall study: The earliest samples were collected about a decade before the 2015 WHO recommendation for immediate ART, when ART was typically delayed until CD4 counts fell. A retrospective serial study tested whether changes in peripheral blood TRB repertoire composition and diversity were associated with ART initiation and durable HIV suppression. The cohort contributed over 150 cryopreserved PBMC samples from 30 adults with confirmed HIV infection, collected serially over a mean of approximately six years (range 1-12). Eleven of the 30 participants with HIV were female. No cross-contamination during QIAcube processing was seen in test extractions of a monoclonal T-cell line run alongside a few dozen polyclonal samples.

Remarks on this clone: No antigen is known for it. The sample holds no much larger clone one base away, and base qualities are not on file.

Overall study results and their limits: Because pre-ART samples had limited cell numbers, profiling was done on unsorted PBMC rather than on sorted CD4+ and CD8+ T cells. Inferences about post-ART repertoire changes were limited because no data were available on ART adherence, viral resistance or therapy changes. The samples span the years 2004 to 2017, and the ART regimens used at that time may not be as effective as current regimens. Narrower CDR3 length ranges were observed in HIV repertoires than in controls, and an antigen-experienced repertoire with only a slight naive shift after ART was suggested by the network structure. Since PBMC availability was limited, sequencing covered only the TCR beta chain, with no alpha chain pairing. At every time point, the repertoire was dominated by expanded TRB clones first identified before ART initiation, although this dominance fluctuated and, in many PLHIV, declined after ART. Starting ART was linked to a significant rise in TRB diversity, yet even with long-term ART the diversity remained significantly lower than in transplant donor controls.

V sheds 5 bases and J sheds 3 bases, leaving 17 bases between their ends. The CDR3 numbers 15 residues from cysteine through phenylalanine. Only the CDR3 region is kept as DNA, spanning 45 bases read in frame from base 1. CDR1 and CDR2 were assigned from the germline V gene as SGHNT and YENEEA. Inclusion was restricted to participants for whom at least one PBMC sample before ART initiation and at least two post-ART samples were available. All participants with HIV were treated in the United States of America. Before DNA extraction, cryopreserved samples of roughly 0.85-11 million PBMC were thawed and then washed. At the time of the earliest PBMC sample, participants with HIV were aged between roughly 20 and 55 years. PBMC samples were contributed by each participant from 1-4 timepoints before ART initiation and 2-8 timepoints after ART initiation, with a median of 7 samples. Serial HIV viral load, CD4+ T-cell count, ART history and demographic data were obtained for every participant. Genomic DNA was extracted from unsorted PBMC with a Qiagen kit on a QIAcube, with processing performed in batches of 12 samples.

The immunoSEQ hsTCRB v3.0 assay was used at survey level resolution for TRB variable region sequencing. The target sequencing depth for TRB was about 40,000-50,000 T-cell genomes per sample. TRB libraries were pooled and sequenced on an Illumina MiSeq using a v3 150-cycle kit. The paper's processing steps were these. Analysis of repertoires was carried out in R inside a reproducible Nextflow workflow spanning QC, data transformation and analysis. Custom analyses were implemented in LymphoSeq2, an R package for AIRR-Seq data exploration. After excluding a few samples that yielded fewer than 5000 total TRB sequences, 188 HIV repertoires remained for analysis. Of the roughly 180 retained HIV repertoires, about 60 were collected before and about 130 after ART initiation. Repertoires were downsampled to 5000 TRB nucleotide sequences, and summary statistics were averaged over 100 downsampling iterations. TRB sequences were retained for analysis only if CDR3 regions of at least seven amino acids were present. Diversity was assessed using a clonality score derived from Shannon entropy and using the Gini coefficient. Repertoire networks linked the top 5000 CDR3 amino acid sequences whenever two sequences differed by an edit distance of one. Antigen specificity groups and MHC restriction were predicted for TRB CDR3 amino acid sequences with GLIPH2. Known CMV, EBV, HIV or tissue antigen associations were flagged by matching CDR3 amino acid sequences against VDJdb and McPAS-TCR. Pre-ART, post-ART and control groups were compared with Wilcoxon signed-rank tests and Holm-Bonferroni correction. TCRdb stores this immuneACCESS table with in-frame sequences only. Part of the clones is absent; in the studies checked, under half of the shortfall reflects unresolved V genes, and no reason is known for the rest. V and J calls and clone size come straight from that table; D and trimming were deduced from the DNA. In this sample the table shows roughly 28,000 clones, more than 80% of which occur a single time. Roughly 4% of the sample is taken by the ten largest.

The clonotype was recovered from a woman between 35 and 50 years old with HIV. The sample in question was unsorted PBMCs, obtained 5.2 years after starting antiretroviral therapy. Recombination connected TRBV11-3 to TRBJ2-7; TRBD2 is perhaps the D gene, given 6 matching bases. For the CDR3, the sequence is CASSGGAGSSYEQYF. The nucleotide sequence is TGTGCCAGCAGCGGAGGGGCGGGGTCGAGCTACGAGCAGTACTTC.